This T cell receptor beta chain appears in the sequencing data of a study of cytomegalovirus exposure and HLA in healthy donors. For the study at large: HLA-typed donors contributed around 88 million unique TCRs, which were held in an early data release.

Primers included in the PCR were 60 Vbeta and 13 Jbeta primers. Data came from immunoSEQ multiplex PCR; TCRdb stores just in-frame clones and leaves some out. The sample has about 130,000 clones; 80% are singletons. General study findings and limits: Later analysis identified 17,000 or so TCR beta sequences associated with HLA alleles, using a false discovery rate threshold of 0.05.

As for this clone: Its antigen remains unknown.

Trimming removed 4 bases at V and 7 bases at J, with 11 bases between. The CDR3 sequence is 13 residues long. The germline V gene has CDR1 MGHRA and CDR2 YSYEKL. The receptor was isolated from a male donor in good health and CMV-seronegative. Sequencing input: PBMCs. The chain joins TRBV4-1 to TRBJ1-5; TRBD1 is a possible D gene (6 bases). The CDR3 DNA reads TGCGCCAGCAGCCGTGGGGGCTGGCAGCCCCAGCATTTT. Translation: CASSRGGWQPQHF.